This T cell receptor beta chain was recovered during a study of Ad26.COV2.S vaccination and SARS-CoV-2 variants. About this clone: Its specificity is not known.

The study's findings and limits: Non-spike TCR breadth was similar in vaccine and placebo recipients.

Sequenced by immunoSEQ multiplex PCR; TCRdb stores in-frame clones only, minus some. The table has hundreds of thousands of clones, 89% seen once. Trimming cost V 6 bases and J 8 bases, with 10 bases left between them. This CDR3 is 11 amino acids long. Treatment reported: some 19 received Ad26.COV2.S at low or high dose, single or two shots; about 5 received placebo; per-sample allocation not given. Samples came from day 63 after the first vaccine or placebo injection. Ad26.COV2.S expressed prefusion-stabilized spike from the original Wuhan strain. This clonotype originated in a person between 18 and 65 years old who received the Ad26.COV2.S COVID-19 vaccine or a placebo. The rearrangement uses TRBV12-3 or TRBV12-4 and TRBJ1-1; no definite D call. The specimen was peripheral blood, collected in a trial of Ad26.COV2.S vaccine versus placebo. The CDR3 DNA sequence: TGTGCCAGCAGAGGCAGGAGAGAAGCTTTCTTT. It yields the protein CASRGRREAFF.